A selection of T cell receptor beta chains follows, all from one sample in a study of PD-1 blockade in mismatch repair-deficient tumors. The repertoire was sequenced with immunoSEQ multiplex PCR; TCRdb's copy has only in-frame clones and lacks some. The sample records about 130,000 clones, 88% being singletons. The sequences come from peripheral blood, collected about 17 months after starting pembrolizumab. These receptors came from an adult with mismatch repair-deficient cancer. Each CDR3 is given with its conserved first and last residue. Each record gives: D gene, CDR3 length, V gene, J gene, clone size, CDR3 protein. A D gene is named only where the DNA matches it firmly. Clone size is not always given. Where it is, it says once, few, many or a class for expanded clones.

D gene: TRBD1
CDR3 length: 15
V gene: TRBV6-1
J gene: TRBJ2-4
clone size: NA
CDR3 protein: CASSLAGTGINIQYF

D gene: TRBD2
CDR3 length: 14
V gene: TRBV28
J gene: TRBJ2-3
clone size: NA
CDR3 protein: CASSQTSRTDTQYF

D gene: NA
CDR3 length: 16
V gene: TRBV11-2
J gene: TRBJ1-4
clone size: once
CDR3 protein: CASSLGTAGDFEKLFF

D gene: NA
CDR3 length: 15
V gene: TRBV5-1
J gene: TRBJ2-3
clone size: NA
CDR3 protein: CASSLDSLHTDTQYF

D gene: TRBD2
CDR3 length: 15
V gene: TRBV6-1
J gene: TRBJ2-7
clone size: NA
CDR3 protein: CASSPGLAGGGEQYF

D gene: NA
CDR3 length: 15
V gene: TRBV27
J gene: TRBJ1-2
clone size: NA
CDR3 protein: CASSSSGPSLLGYTF

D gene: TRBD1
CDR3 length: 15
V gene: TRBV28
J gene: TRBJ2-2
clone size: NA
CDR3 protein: CASSAGTGDTGELFF

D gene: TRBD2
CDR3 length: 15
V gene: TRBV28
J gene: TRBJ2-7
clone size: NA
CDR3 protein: CASRETSAYSYEQYF

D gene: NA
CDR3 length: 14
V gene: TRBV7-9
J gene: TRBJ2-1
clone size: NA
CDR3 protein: CASSLDTGRYEQFF

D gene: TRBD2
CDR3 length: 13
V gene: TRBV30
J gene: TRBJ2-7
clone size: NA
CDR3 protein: CAWSASGGYEQYF

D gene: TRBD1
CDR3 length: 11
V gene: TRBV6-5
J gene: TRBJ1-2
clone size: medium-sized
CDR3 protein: CASRGQYGYTF

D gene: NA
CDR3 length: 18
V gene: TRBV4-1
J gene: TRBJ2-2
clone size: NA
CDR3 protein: CASSRGGWGGKDTGELFF

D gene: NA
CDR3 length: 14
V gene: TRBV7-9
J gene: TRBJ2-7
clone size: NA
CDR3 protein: CASSRGLGSYEQYF

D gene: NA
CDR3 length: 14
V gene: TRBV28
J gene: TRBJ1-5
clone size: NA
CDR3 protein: CASSASGLNQPQHF

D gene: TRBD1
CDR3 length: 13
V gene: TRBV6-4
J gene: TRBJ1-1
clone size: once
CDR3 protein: CASSQGAGTEAFF

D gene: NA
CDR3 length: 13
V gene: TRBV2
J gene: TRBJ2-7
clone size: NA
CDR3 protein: CASTKVPTYEQYF

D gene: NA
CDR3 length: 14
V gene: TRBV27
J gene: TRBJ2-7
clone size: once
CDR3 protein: CASSLSRTGREQYF

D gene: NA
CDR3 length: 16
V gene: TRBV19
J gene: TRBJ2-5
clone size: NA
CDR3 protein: CASRSTGRGVRETQYF

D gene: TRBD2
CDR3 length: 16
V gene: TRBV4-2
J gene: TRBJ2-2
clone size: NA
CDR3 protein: CASRGLAGERAGELFF

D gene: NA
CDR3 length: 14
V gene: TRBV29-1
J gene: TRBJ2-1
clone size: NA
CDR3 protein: CSVVGGFSYNEQFF

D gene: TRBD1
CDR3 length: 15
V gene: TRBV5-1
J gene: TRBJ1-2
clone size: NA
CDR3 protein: CASRAKTGEAYGYTF

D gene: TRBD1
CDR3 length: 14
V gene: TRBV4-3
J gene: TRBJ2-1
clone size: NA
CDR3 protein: CASSQQDRYNEQFF

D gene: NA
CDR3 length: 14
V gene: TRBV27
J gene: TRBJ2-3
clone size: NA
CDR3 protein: CASSLGKTTDTQYF

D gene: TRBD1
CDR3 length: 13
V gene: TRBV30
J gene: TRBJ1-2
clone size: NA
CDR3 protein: CAWTTGAFFGYTF

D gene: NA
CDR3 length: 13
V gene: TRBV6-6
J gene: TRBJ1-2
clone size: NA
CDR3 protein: CASSFRENYGYTF

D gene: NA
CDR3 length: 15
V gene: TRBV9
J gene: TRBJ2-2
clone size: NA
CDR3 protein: CASSEEAINTGELFF

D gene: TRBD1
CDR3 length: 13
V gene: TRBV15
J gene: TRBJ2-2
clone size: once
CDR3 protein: CATSNRGPGELFF

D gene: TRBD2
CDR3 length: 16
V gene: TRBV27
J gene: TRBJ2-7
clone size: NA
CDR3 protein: CASRPGTSGRAHEQYF

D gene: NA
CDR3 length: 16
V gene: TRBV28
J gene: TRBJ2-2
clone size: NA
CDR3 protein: CATLQGGRELSGELFF

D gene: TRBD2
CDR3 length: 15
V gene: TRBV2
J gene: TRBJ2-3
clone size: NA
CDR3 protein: CASSGLAGPIDTQYF

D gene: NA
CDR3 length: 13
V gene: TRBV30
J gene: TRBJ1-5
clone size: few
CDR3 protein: CAFGTGGDQPQHF

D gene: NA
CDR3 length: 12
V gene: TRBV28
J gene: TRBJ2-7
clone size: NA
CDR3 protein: CASSGDPYEQYF

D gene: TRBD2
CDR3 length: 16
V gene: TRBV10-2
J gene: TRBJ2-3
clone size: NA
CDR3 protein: CASSYGLAGATDTQYF

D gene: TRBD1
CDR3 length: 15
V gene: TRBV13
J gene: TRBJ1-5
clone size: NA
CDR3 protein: CASSSRGQENQPQHF

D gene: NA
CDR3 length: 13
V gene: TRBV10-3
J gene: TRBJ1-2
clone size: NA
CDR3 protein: CAISESGGDGYTF

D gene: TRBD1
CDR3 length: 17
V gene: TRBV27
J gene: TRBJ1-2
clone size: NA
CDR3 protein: CASSPQPRDRGDYGYTF

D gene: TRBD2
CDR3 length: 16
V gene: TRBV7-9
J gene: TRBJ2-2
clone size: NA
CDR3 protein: CASSLAIAGATGELFF

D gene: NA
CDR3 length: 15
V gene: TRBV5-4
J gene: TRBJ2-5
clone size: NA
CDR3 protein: CASSKPGPTGETQYF

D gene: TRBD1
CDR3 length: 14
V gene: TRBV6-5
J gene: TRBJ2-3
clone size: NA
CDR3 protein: CAVWGDRGGDTQYF